Following are 22 T cell receptor beta chains from one sample sequenced in a study of Tregs in tolerant kidney transplant recipients. Related graft donors supplied nonmyeloablative bone marrow transplants, and mixed chimerism was transient. Only in-frame clones appear in the TCRdb table, and some are missing; sequencing was by immunoSEQ multiplex PCR. This sample's clone table lists some 15,000 clones. Specimen: CD8+ T cells from blood (PBMCs), collected 6 months after the transplant. Receptors were obtained from a human patient who received a combined kidney and bone marrow transplant. The graft donor may have given rise to some T cells.

Regarding this clone: Read coverage stops 3 residues before the CDR3 terminus; the germline J gene supplies the remainder. The V call is TRBV7-8, the J call TRBJ2-5; the D gene is possibly TRBD1 (6 bases). The germline V and J ends were trimmed by 2 bases and 0 bases, with 13 bases remaining between them. The CDR3 spans 16 residues. Germline CDR1 reads SGHVS; CDR2 reads FQNEAQ. CDR3 DNA (partial): TGTGCCAGCAGCTTATGGGACACCTTGTACCAAGAGACC. It is translated as CASSLWDTLYQET. The entire CDR3 sequence reads CASSLWDTLYQETQYF.

The covered CDR3 bases are TGTGCCAGCGGACCACAGGAACGCTCTGGAAACACC. It codes for CASGPQERSGNT. The full-length CDR3 reads as CASGPQERSGNTIYF. The V and J genes are TRBV7-9 and TRBJ1-3, with TRBD1 as a possible D gene (5 bases). The CDR3 goes on 3 residues after the read ends, and that part is filled in from the germline J gene. V dropped 8 bases and J dropped 0 bases, with 14 bases sitting between them. Germline CDR1 SEHNR, CDR2 FQNEAQ (reference sequence). CDR3 length equals 15 residues.

About this clone: The read stops 3 residues short of the end of the CDR3; the missing end is completed from the germline J gene. This chain joins TRBV12-3 or TRBV12-4 and TRBJ1-5; TRBD1 aligns across 7 bases. V shed 6 bases and J 6 bases; nucleotides not matched to a gene: 11. This CDR3 has 15 amino acids. The sequenced CDR3 bases are TGTGCCAGCAGCAATACAGGGGCCGCGGGTCAGCCC. It encodes CASSNTGAAGQP. The whole CDR3 sequence reads CASSNTGAAGQPQHF.

In regard to this clone: The read ends 3 residues before the CDR3 terminus; that terminus is restored from the germline J gene. This sequence joins TRBV13 and TRBJ2-7, with D uncertain. Trimming took off 0 bases at V and 3 bases at J, with 9 bases between the two ends. CDR1 is PRHDT and CDR2 is FYEKMQ in the germline V gene (reference sequence). The CDR3 runs 14 residues. The sequenced CDR3 bases are TGTGCCAGCAGCTTAGGAGGGTATCACTACGAG. This gives the protein CASSLGGYHYE. The full CDR3 protein reads CASSLGGYHYEQYF.

Concerning this clone itself: The sequence runs out 3 residues before the end of the CDR3; the remainder is reconstructed from the germline J gene. V is TRBV11-1 and J is TRBJ2-1; TRBD2 agrees at 11 bases. Germline V CDR1 and CDR2: SGHAT, FQDESV (reference sequence). With V trimmed by 5 bases and J by 5 bases, 2 bases remained unmatched. The CDR3 sequence is 14 residues long. The covered CDR3 bases are TGTGCCAGCAGCCCGGGACTAGCGGACAATGAG. Protein product: CASSPGLADNE. The whole CDR3 is CASSPGLADNEQFF.

Notes on this clone: Read coverage stops 3 residues before the CDR3 terminus; the germline J gene supplies the remainder. The V gene is TRBV27, the J gene TRBJ1-2, with 7 nucleotides matching TRBD1. The germline CDR1 and CDR2 sequences are MNHEY and SMNVEV (reference sequence). The CDR3 consists of 13 residues. The CDR3 loop reads CASASSRGAGYTF. CDR3 DNA, as far as it was read: TGTGCCAGCGCGTCGAGCAGGGGGGCGGGC.

Details on this clone: The DNA ends 3 residues before the CDR3 does, and the rest of the CDR3 is filled in from the germline J gene. V gene TRBV7-2 combines with J gene TRBJ1-4, with no clear D. Trimming removed 0 bases from V and 8 bases from J, with 16 bases in between. Germline values: CDR1 SGHTA, CDR2 FQGNSA. The CDR3 loop spans 16 amino acids. The CDR3 region is CASSLAGRSAKEKLFF. CDR3 bases read: TGTGCCAGCAGCTTAGCAGGTAGGTCAGCGAAGGAAAAA.

Comments on this clone: The sequenced fragment ends 3 residues before the CDR3 boundary, so the rest is inferred from the germline J gene. The rearrangement links TRBV11-2 to TRBJ2-7; a possible D gene is TRBD1 (5 bases). The V end was cut by 6 bases, the J end by 3 bases, with 18 bases between. This CDR3 has 15 residues. The germline CDR1 and CDR2 sequences are SGHAT and FQNNGV. CDR3 amino acids: CASRPQGASLYEQYF. The DNA read from the CDR3 is TGTGCCAGCAGGCCTCAGGGTGCATCCCTCTACGAG.

Details on this clone: The sequenced fragment ends 3 residues before the CDR3 boundary, so the rest is inferred from the germline J gene. V gene TRBV11-2 combines with J gene TRBJ1-1; no clear D. CDR3 length equals 11 residues. Germline V gives CDR1 SGHAT, CDR2 FQNNGV. The CDR3 reads CASSEQSKAFF. CDR3 DNA, as far as it was read: TGTGCCAGCAGCGAGCAAAGTAAA. Combining the CDR3 with reference TRBV11-2 and TRBJ1-1 gives the whole variable domain EAGVAQSPRYKIIEKRQSVAFWCNPISGHATLYWYQQILGQGPKLLIQFQNNGVVDDSQLPKDRFSAERLKGVDSTLKIQPAKLEDSAVYLCASSEQSKAFFGQGTRLTVV.

According to its frequency, this clone is medium-sized. The sequenced part of the CDR3 DNA is TGCGCCAGCAGTCCAGCGGGAGATAGGGAGACC. Translated: CASSPAGDRET. In full, the CDR3 reads CASSPAGDRETQYF. The rearrangement links TRBV10-1 to TRBJ2-5, with 8 bases fitting TRBD2. The read is 3 residues too short to cover the CDR3 end, so that end is filled in from the germline J gene. Unmatched junction bases numbered 7, after V lost 5 bases and J lost 5 bases. The CDR3 totals 14 residues. Germline CDR1 reads WNHNN; CDR2 reads SYGVQD (reference sequence).

Turning to this clone: The read finishes 3 residues shy of the CDR3 end, and the germline J gene is used to complete it. The gene calls are TRBV7-9 and TRBJ2-7, with TRBD1 identical over 7 bases. CDR3 length equals 13 residues. Germline V lookup: CDR1 SEHNR, CDR2 FQNEAQ (reference sequence). With 6 bases clipped from V and 6 bases from J, the junction kept 8 bases outside the gene matches. The CDR3 DNA, read in part, is TGTGCCAGCAGTTTCACCCGGGACAGCGAG. Amino acids: CASSFTRDSE. The whole CDR3 protein is CASSFTRDSEQYF.

To note about this clone: The sequence runs out 3 residues before the end of the CDR3; the remainder is reconstructed from the germline J gene. V gene TRBV7-6 combines with J gene TRBJ2-7; 8 nucleotides align to TRBD1. This CDR3 is built from 15 residues. Germline V gives CDR1 SGHVS, CDR2 FNYEAQ. V was pared by 6 bases and J by 4 bases, with 11 bases of the junction left unmatched. The part of the CDR3 DNA that was read is TGTGCCAGCAGTCTCCAACCGGGACAGGAATACGAG. Its protein is CASSLQPGQEYE. The whole CDR3 protein is CASSLQPGQEYEQYF.

A note on this clone: The sequenced fragment ends 3 residues before the CDR3 boundary, so the rest is inferred from the germline J gene. The chain is built from TRBV2 and TRBJ1-2, with 9 bases identical to TRBD1. This CDR3 comprises 15 residues. The germline CDR1 and CDR2 sequences are SNHLY and FYNNEI. The trim removed 7 bases at V and 3 bases at J, leaving 9 bases unmatched. The CDR3 here is CASNGQGRVYYGYTF. The CDR3 bases that were read are TGTGCCAGCAACGGACAGGGGAGGGTGTACTATGGC.

Points on this clone: The CDR3 end is not reached by the read, which stops 3 residues before it; the germline J gene fills it in. The J gene is TRBJ2-7, the V gene TRBV5-1; TRBD2 aligns across 7 bases. Germline CDR1 reads SGHRS; CDR2 reads YFSETQ. The ends lost 4 bases at V and 2 bases at J; junction bases unmatched: 9. The CDR3 is made up of 15 amino acids. The CDR3 DNA, read in part, is TGCGCCAGCAGCGCCGGACTGGCGGGAGCCTACGAG. Encoded protein: CASSAGLAGAYE. The full CDR3 is CASSAGLAGAYEQYF.

On this clone itself: The read terminates 3 residues before the CDR3 end, so the remaining end is supplied by the germline J gene. The genes are TRBV19 and TRBJ1-2; possibly TRBD1 for D (6 bases). In germline, CDR1 is LNHDA, CDR2 SQIVND (reference sequence). The CDR3 spans 14 residues. The chain's CDR3 is CASSRKTDSWGYTF. CDR3 DNA, as far as it was read: TGTGCCAGTAGTAGGAAAACGGACAGTTGGGGC.

Incomplete CDR3 DNA: TGCGCCAGCAGCAGAGGGCCTGAGGTGGGTACG. It yields the protein CASSRGPEVGT. From start to end, the CDR3 is CASSRGPEVGTQYF. The genes are TRBV5-1 and TRBJ2-3, with D perhaps TRBD2 (5 bases). Coverage ceases 3 residues before the CDR3 finishes, and the germline J gene fills in the end. V was shortened by 4 bases and J by 8 bases, with 17 bases between the two germline ends. This CDR3 spans 14 amino acids. Germline V gives CDR1 SGHRS, CDR2 YFSETQ.

Comment on this clone: The read terminates 3 residues before the CDR3 end, so the remaining end is supplied by the germline J gene. The chain uses TRBV7-9 and TRBJ2-7; D may be TRBD1 (5 bases). CDR1 SEHNR and CDR2 FQNEAQ come from the germline V gene (reference sequence). The ends were cut back, 2 bases at V and 4 bases at J, with 9 bases in the middle. This CDR3 is 13 amino acids long. The CDR3 DNA, read in part, is TGTGCCAGCAGCTTACATCAGGGTTACGAG. Protein product: CASSLHQGYE. The whole CDR3 region reads CASSLHQGYEQYF.

Concerning this clone itself: The CDR3 end lies 3 residues beyond the end of the read and is filled in from the germline J gene. The V and J genes are TRBV6-2 or TRBV6-3 and TRBJ1-1; D perhaps matches TRBD1 (5 bases). Germline assignment: CDR1 MNHEY and CDR2 SVGEGT. Trimming left V 8 bases short and J 5 bases short, with 9 bases between. This CDR3 is 11 amino acids long. Partial CDR3 DNA: TGTGCCAGCCTAGGGGTGACTGAA. It encodes CASLGVTE. The entire CDR3 is CASLGVTEAFF.

In regard to this clone: Coverage ceases 3 residues before the CDR3 finishes, and the germline J gene fills in the end. The chain recombines TRBV7-6 with TRBJ1-2; perhaps TRBD1 as D (6 bases). CDR1 and CDR2 (germline): SGHVS, FNYEAQ. The CDR3 extends over 14 amino acids. The DNA read from the CDR3 is TGTGCCAGCAGCCTCCGGGACAACACAGATACC. The encoded protein is CASSLRDNTDT. The entire CDR3 reads CASSLRDNTDTYTF.

Concerning this clone: The missing CDR3 end, 3 residues past where the read stops, is filled in from the germline J gene. V and J are TRBV27 and TRBJ1-5, with D possibly TRBD1 on 6 matching bases. The germline V gene encodes CDR1 MNHEY and CDR2 SMNVEV (reference sequence). Trimming shortened V by 5 bases and J by 3 bases, and 11 bases separated the two germline ends. This CDR3 has 14 residues. CDR3 bases read: TGTGCCAGCAGTCCGAGACAGGTCAATCAGCCC. Translation gives CASSPRQVNQP. The complete CDR3 sequence is CASSPRQVNQPQHF.

Of note for this clone: The CDR3 is cut off 3 residues early in the read; its end comes from the germline J gene. Other DNA sequences within the sample encode an identical CDR3. The V gene is TRBV5-1, the J gene TRBJ2-2, with D tentatively TRBD2 (7 bases). Trimming pared 6 bases from V and 4 bases from J, leaving 16 bases between. The CDR3 covers 15 residues. From germline, CDR1 is SGHRS and CDR2 YFSETQ. The covered CDR3 bases are TGCGCCAGCAACGGGGGGCAGGAGGGCACCGGGGAG. Its protein is CASNGGQEGTGE. The full CDR3 protein is CASNGGQEGTGELFF.

Turning to this clone: The sequence runs out 3 residues before the end of the CDR3; the remainder is reconstructed from the germline J gene. The chain couples TRBV5-1 to TRBJ2-7; 10 bases map to TRBD1. Germline assignment: CDR1 SGHRS and CDR2 YFSETQ. The CDR3 is 16 residues long. Losses at the gene ends were 7 bases for V and 0 bases for J; bases not matched to a gene: 10. CDR3 DNA, as far as it was read: TGCGCCAGCCTGGACGGGACAGGGGAAATCTCCTACGAG. Protein product: CASLDGTGEISYE. The CDR3 reads in full as CASLDGTGEISYEQYF.